This TCR beta chain was retrieved from a study of T cell changes during pregnancy in multiple sclerosis. V shed 5 bases and J shed 4 bases, with 14 bases lying between them. Germline CDR1 and CDR2: MNHEY and SVGAGI. This CDR3 spans 14 amino acids. Assay used: immunoSEQ multiplex PCR; TCRdb lists only in-frame clones, some missing. Here the sample spans about 24,000 clones, 86% being singletons. Sequenced material: CD8+ T cells from peripheral blood mononuclear cells, taken in the first trimester of pregnancy. The gene calls are TRBV6-5 and TRBJ1-2; D is possibly TRBD1 (5 bases). The source of this sequence is a female donor in good health, enrolled as a control in a pregnancy study. In DNA form, the CDR3 reads TGTGCCAGCAGTCCCACGACAGCCACCTATGGCTACACCTTC. This encodes CASSPTTATYGYTF.